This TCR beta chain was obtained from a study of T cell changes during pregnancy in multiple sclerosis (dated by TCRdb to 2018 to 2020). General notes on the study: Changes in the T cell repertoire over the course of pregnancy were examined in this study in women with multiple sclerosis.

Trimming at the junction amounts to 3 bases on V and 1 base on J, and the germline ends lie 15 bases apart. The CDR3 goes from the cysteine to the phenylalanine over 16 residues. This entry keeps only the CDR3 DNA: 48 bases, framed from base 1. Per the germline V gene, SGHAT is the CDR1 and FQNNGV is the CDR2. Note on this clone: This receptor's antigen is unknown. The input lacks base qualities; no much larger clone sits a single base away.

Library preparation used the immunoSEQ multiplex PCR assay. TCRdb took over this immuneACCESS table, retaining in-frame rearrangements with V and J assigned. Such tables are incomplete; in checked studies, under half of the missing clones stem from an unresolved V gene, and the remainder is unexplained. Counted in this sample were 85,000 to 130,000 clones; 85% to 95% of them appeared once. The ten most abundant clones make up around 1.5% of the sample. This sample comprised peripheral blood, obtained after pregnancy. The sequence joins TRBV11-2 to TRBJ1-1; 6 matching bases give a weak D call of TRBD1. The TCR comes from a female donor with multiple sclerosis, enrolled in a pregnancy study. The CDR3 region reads CASSFRGAFPNTEAFF. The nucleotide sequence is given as TGTGCCAGCAGCTTCAGGGGCGCGTTTCCGAACACTGAAGCTTTCTTT.